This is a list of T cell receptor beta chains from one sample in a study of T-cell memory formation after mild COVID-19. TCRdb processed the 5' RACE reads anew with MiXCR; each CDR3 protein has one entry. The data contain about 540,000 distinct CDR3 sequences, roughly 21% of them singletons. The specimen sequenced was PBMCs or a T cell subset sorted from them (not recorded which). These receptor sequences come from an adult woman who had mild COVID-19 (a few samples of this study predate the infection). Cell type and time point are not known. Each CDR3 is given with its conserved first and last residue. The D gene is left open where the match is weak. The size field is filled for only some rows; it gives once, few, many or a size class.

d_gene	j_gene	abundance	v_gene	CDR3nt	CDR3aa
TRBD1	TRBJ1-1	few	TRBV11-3	TGTGCCAGCAGCTCGGACAGGTACACTGAAGCTTTCTTT	CASSSDRYTEAFF
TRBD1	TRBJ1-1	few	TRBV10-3	TGTGCCATCAGTGATATAGGTGGGACAGGGGGCACTGAAGCTTTCTTT	CAISDIGGTGGTEAFF
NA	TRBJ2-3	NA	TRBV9	TGTGCCAGCAGCGTAGGTCCGGGGATCTCCACAGATACGCAGTATTTT	CASSVGPGISTDTQYF
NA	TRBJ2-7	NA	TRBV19	TGTGCCAGTAGTTCGTCAGGGGGGTACGCCTACGAGCAGTACTTC	CASSSSGGYAYEQYF
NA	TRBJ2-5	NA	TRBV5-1	TGCGCCAGCAGCTTGAGAGGAGGAGGGGGAGAGACCCAGTACTTC	CASSLRGGGGETQYF
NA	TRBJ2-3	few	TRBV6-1	TGTGCCAGCAGCCTCGGCAGGGTACCAGATACGCAGTATTTT	CASSLGRVPDTQYF
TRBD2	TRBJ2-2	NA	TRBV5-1	TGCGCCAGCAGCATAACGGGCGGGACTAGTTACACCGGGGAGCTGTTTTTT	CASSITGGTSYTGELFF
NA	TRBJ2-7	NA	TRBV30	TGTGCCTGGAGTGTACTCGGGATGGGTATCGAGCAGTACTTC	CAWSVLGMGIEQYF
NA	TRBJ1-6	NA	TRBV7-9	TGTGCCAGCAGCCGATGGGGAGTTGATTCACCCCTCCACTTT	CASSRWGVDSPLHF
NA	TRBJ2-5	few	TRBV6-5	TGTGCCAGCAGTTACACGGCCCGTGGGGAGACCCAGTACTTC	CASSYTARGETQYF
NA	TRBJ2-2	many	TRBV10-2	TGCGCCAGCAGTGATTATGGTTGGGAGCTGTTTTTT	CASSDYGWELFF
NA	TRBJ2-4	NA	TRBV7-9	TGTGCCAGCAGCTTAGCGGGTCTTGCCTTTGCCAAAAACATTCAGTACTTC	CASSLAGLAFAKNIQYF